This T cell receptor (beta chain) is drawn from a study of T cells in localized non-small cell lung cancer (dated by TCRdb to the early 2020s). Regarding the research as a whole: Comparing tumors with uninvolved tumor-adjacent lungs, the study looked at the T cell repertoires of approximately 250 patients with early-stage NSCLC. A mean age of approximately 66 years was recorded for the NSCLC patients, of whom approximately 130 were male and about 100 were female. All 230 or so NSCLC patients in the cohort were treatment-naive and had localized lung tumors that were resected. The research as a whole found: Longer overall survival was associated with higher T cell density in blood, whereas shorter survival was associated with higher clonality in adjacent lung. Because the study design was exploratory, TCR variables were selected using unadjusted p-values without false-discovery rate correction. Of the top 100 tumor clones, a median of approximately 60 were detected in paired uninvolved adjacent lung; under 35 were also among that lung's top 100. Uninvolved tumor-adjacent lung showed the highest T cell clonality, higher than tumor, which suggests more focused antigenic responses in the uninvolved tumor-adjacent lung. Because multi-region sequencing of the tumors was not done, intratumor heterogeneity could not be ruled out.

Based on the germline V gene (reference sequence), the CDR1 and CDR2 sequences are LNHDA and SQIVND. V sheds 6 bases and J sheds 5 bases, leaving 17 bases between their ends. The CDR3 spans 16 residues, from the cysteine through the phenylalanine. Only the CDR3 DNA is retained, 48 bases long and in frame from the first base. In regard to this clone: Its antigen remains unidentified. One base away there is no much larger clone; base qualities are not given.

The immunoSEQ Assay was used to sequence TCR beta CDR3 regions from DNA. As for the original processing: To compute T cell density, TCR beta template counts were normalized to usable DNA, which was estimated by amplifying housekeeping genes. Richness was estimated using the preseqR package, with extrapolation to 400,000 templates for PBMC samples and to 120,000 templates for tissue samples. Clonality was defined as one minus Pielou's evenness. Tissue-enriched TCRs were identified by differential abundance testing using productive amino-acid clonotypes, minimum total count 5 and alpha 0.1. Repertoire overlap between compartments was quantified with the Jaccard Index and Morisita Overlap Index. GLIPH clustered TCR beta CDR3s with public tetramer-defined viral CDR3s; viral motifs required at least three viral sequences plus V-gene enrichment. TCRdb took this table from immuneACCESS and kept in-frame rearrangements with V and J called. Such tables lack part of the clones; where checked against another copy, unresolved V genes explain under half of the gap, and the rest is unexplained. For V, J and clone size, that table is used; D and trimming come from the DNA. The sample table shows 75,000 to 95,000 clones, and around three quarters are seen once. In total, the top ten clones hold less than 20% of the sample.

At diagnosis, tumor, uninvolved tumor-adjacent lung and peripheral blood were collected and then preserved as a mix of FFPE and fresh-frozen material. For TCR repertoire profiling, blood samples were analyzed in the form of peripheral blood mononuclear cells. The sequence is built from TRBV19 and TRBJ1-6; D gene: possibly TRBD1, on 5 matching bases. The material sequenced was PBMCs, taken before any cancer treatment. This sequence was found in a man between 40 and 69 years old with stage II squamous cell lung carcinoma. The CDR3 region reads CASSSSEGVNNSPLHF. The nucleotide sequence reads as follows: TGTGCCAGTAGCTCCTCCGAAGGGGTTAATAATTCACCCCTCCACTTT.